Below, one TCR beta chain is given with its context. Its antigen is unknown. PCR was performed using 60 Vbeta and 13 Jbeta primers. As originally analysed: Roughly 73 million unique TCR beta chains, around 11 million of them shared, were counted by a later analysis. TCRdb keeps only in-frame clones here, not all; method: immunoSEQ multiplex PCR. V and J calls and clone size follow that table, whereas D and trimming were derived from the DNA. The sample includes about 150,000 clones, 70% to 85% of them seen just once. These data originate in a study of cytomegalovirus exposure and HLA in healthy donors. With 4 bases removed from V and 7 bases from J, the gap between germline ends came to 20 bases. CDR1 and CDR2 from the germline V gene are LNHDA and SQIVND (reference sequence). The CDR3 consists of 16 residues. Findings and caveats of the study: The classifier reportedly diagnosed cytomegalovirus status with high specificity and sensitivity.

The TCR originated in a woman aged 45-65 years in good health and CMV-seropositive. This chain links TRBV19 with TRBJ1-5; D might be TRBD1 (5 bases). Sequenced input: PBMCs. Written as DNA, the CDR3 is TGTGCCAGTAGTAGGGGAGACCCCCCGGGGGTGCAGCCCCAGCATTTT. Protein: CASSRGDPPGVQPQHF.